Following are 21 T cell receptor beta chains from one sample sequenced in a study of CD4 T cells in relation to SARS-CoV-2 and coronaviruses. No antigen is known for these receptors. Unexposed donor CD4+ T cells date from about 2011-2018, before the COVID-19 pandemic. After ten to eleven days of culture, CD4+ T cells were isolated. TCRdb's table, derived via immunoSEQ multiplex PCR, lists solely in-frame clones and lacks some. The sample holds about 23,000 clones, 78% seen once. Sequencing was done on a sample of CD4+ T cells from PBMCs, cultured in vitro. The receptors stem from a human donor in good health.

V and J are TRBV15 and TRBJ2-5, with 8 bases aligning to TRBD1. The germline V gene encodes CDR1 LNHNV and CDR2 YYDKDF (reference sequence). The CDR3 spans 14 residues. The J segment lost 3 bases and the V segment lost 5 bases, leaving 5 bases of the junction unmatched. Written as DNA, the CDR3 is TGTGCCACCAGCGGGGACAGGTTCAAAGAGACCCAGTACTTC. Its translation is CATSGDRFKETQYF.

This sequence joins TRBV2 and TRBJ2-4; TRBD1 or TRBD2 may be the D gene (5 bases each). The germline CDR1 and CDR2 sequences are SNHLY and FYNNEI. Trimming took 6 bases from V and 7 from J, leaving 13 bases between them. There are 13 residues in the CDR3. CDR3 loop: CASRRETENIQYF. The CDR3 nucleotides read TGTGCCAGCAGGAGGGAGACAGAGAACATTCAGTACTTC.

The chain combines TRBV5-6 with TRBJ2-2; the match to TRBD1 covers 8 bases. Germline V gene sequence: CDR1 SGHDT, CDR2 YYEEEE. J lost 4 bases, V lost 4 bases, and 3 bases had no gene match. The CDR3 contains 14 residues. CDR3 DNA sequence: TGTGCCAGCAGCAGAGGACAGGGCACCGGGGAGCTGTTTTTT. As protein: CASSRGQGTGELFF.

This sequence joins TRBV30 and TRBJ1-5; TRBD1 might be the D (6 bases). V was cut by 3 bases and J by 7 bases, with 16 bases left in between. CDR1 is GTSNPN and CDR2 is SVGIG in the germline V gene (reference sequence). The CDR3 spans 14 residues. The CDR3 nucleotides are TGTGCCTGGAGCTTTTGGGGGCCGGACCAGCCCCAGCATTTT. This codes for CAWSFWGPDQPQHF. Full variable domain (rest looked up from reference TRBV30 and TRBJ1-5): SQTIHQWPATLVQPVGSPLSLECTVEGTSNPNLYWYRQAAGRGLQLLFYSVGIGQISSEVPQNLSASRPQDRQFILSSKKLLLSDSGFYLCAWSFWGPDQPQHFGDGTRLSIL.

The chain recombines TRBV5-1 with TRBJ2-3; 12 bases match TRBD2. The CDR3 extends over 15 amino acids. V lost 4 bases, J lost 4 bases, and 4 bases stayed unmatched. Per the germline V gene, CDR1 is SGHRS and CDR2 is YFSETQ. CDR3 coding DNA: TGCGCCAGCAGCACCCTAGCGGGAGGGCCAGATACGCAGTATTTT. Its protein product is CASSTLAGGPDTQYF.

This clone was detected only a few times. In nucleotides, the CDR3 is TGTGCCAGCAGTGAGAAGGGTGAGAACACTGAAGCTTTCTTT. This translates into CASSEKGENTEAFF. The V call is TRBV6-4, the J call TRBJ1-1; D ambiguous. Looked up from germline, CDR1 is MRHNA and CDR2 is SNTAGT. The CDR3 has 14 residues. With 3 bases removed from V and 1 base from J, the gap between germline ends came to 9 bases.

The J gene is TRBJ2-3, the V gene TRBV19, with D maybe TRBD2 (5 bases). The V and J ends lost 6 bases and 2 bases respectively, with 9 bases between them. The CDR3 is made up of 13 amino acids. Germline V lookup: CDR1 LNHDA, CDR2 SQIVND (reference sequence). Here the CDR3 reads CASRWENTDTQYF. The DNA of the CDR3 is TGTGCCAGTAGATGGGAGAACACAGATACGCAGTATTTT.

Here the CDR3 DNA reads TGTGCCAGCAGTGCCCTCACCCATACGCAGTATTTT. Translation gives CASSALTHTQYF. The chain has TRBV28 and TRBJ2-3; the D is unclear. Germline CDR1 is MDHEN and CDR2 is SYDVKM. The CDR3 contains 12 residues. V shed 5 bases and J shed 7 bases, with 10 bases lying between them.

J is TRBJ2-2 and V is TRBV25-1; a possible D gene is TRBD2 (6 bases). Trimming removed 3 bases from V and 0 bases from J, with 11 bases in between. The CDR3 covers 16 residues. Germline V lookup: CDR1 MGHDK, CDR2 SYGVNS. The CDR3 region has the DNA TGTGCCAGCAGTGATCCCGGGACTGCGAACACCGGGGAGCTGTTTTTT. Amino acid sequence: CASSDPGTANTGELFF.

V and J are TRBV7-9 and TRBJ1-5; a weak D match, TRBD1 (6 bases). Trimming pared 4 bases from V and 7 bases from J, leaving 14 bases between. The CDR3 is made up of 14 amino acids. The germline CDR1 and CDR2 sequences are SEHNR and FQNEAQ (reference sequence). The chain's CDR3 is CASSWDGGLQPQHF. For the CDR3, the DNA is TGTGCCAGCAGCTGGGACGGGGGGCTGCAGCCCCAGCATTTT.

The chain combines TRBV4-1 with TRBJ1-6; 9 nucleotides line up with TRBD1. This CDR3 is 13 amino acids long. V lost 5 bases to trimming and J lost 9 bases; unmatched junction nucleotides: 2. Germline V gene data show CDR1 as MGHRA and CDR2 as YSYEKL. The CDR3 is CASSRDRVSPLHF. The CDR3 coding sequence is TGCGCCAGCAGCAGGGACAGGGTTTCACCCCTCCACTTT.

The rearrangement links TRBV9 to TRBJ1-2, with D possibly matching TRBD1 (5 bases). The CDR3 runs to 13 residues. Germline V gene sequence: CDR1 SGDLS, CDR2 YYNGEE. Trimming took off 2 bases at V and 6 bases at J, with 11 bases between the two ends. The CDR3 DNA reads as TGTGCCAGCAGCGTGATTGGGGGGAATGGCTACACCTTC. It is translated as CASSVIGGNGYTF.

Worth noting for this clone: One end of the junction is discordant with germline, which a read error may explain. The chain is built from TRBV6-5 and TRBJ1-6; D is uncertain. Per germline, CDR1 MNHEY and CDR2 SVGAGI. The CDR3 sequence is 11 residues long. CDR3 loop: CASSAQTPPHF. In DNA, the CDR3 is TGTGCCAGCAGCGCCCAAACCCCCCCCCACTTT.

The chain recombines TRBV3-1 (or the pseudogene TRBV3-2) with TRBJ1-2, with D unresolved. CDR1 LGHDT and CDR2 YNNKEL come from the germline V gene (reference sequence). Trimming cost V 4 bases and J 4 bases, with 10 bases left between them. The CDR3 is 13 amino acids. DNA for the CDR3: TGTGCCAGCAGCCGGGGATCCTTCTATGGCTACACCTTC. This codes for CASSRGSFYGYTF.

The J gene is TRBJ1-4, the V gene TRBV9; TRBD1 aligns across 7 bases. CDR1 is SGDLS, CDR2 YYNGEE, per germline. V lost 3 bases and J lost 10; bases outside the gene matches: 12. The CDR3 has 15 amino acids. The CDR3 nucleotides read TGTGCCAGCAGCGCCGGCGGAGAGGGGGCGGCAAAACTGTTTTTT. It encodes CASSAGGEGAAKLFF.

J is TRBJ1-5 and V is TRBV12-3 or TRBV12-4, with D possibly being TRBD1 (6 bases). This CDR3 has 12 residues. The germline V and J ends were trimmed by 3 bases and 12 bases, with 12 bases remaining between them. CDR3: CASSFPGQRQHF. CDR3 DNA sequence: TGTGCCAGCAGTTTCCCGGGACAACGCCAGCATTTT.

The chain combines TRBV7-8 with TRBJ1-6, with D tentatively TRBD1 (5 bases). With 4 bases removed from V and 5 bases from J, the gap between germline ends came to 15 bases. Per the germline V gene, CDR1 is SGHVS and CDR2 is FQNEAQ. The CDR3 loop spans 16 amino acids. CDR3 amino acids: CASSSWGVRNNSPLHF. Written as DNA, the CDR3 is TGTGCCAGCAGCTCCTGGGGGGTCCGAAATAATTCACCCCTCCACTTT.

This sequence joins TRBV10-3 and TRBJ2-3; D may be TRBD2 (6 bases). Germline assignment: CDR1 ENHRY and CDR2 SYGVKD. Trimming shortened V by 6 bases and J by 3 bases, and 10 bases separated the two germline ends. This CDR3 region has 13 residues. In DNA form, the CDR3 reads TGTGCCATCAGGGGGGGAGTGACAGATACGCAGTATTTT. It translates to CAIRGGVTDTQYF.

The chain is built from TRBV18 and TRBJ2-4; 9 bases are a match to TRBD1. Germline V gene lookup returns CDR1 KGHSH and CDR2 LQKENI. The CDR3 consists of 15 residues. With 2 bases clipped from V and 6 bases from J, the junction kept 5 bases outside the gene matches. CDR3 coding DNA: TGTGCCAGCTCACCAAATTTGGGACAGGGAAACATTCAGTACTTC. Amino acids: CASSPNLGQGNIQYF.

CDR3 DNA sequence: TGTGCCACCCTCCCGTCCCAGACAAATTCACCCCTCCACTTT. Its protein product is CATLPSQTNSPLHF. J is TRBJ1-6 and V is TRBV10-3, with D unresolved. V lost 10 bases to trimming and J lost 7 bases, with 17 bases between them. Germline CDR1 reads ENHRY; CDR2 reads SYGVKD. The CDR3 covers 14 residues.

The chain uses TRBV24-1 and TRBJ2-7, with D tentatively TRBD2 (6 bases). The CDR3 sequence is 15 residues long. The V and J ends lost 6 bases and 2 bases respectively, with 16 bases between them. Per the germline V gene, CDR1 is KGHDR and CDR2 is SFDVKD. Here the CDR3 DNA reads TGTGCCACCAGTTTTGGGGGGTTAAGCGCCTACGAGCAGTACTTC. Translated, it gives CATSFGGLSAYEQYF.